The sequence of this T cell receptor beta chain was determined in a study of identical twins. The study, taken as a whole, reports: Sharing of beta out-of-frame sequences by twins showed a weaker excess. Invariant T cells like MAIT and iNKT could partly confound the zero-insertion analyses.

This clonotype was observed a few times. Its antigen remains unidentified. Germline V gives CDR1 MDHEN, CDR2 SYDVKM. The CDR3 is 16 residues long. V gave up 7 bases and J gave up 2 bases; unmatched junction bases: 9. Template switching added a universal primer binding site, and final cDNA carried unique molecular identifiers. A single record per CDR3 protein comes from TCRdb applying MiXCR to the 5' RACE reads. This table has 270,000 or so distinct CDR3 sequences, about 8.3% appearing once. The sample also formed part of further work on yellow fever vaccine responses in identical twins. From that study: Twins showed a vaccine T cell response that reportedly seemed partly convergent, partly personalized.

Sequenced sample: CD8+ T cells sorted from blood. The TCR originated in a woman aged 18 to 35 in good health. The rearrangement joins TRBV28 to TRBJ2-1; TRBD2 matches at 9 bases. The DNA of the CDR3 is TGTGCCAGCATACTTACTAGCGGGCCGACCTACAATGAGCAGTTCTTC. Amino acids: CASILTSGPTYNEQFF.